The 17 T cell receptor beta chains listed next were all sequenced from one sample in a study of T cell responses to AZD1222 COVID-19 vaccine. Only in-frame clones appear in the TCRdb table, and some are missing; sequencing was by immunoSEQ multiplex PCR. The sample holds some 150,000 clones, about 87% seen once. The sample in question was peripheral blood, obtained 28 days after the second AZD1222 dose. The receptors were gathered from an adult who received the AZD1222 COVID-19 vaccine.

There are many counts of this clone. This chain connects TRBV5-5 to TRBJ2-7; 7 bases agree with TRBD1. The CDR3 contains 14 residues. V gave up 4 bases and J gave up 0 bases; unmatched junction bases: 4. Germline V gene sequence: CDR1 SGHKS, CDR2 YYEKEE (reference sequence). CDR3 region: CASSERDSSYEQYF. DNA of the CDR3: TGTGCCAGCAGCGAAAGGGACAGCTCCTACGAGCAGTACTTC.

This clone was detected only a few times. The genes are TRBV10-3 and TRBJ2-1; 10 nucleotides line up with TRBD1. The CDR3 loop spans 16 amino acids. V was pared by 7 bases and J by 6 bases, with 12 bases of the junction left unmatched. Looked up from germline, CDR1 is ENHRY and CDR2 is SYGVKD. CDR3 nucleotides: TGTGCCATCACCCAACAACCGGGACAGGGGATCAATGAGCAGTTCTTC. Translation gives CAITQQPGQGINEQFF.

The CDR3 nucleotides read TGTGCCAGCAGTTTAGCGGGAGGGCCCGGGGAGCTGTTTTTT. Translation gives CASSLAGGPGELFF. V and J are TRBV5-6 and TRBJ2-2, with 11 bases matching TRBD2. CDR1 and CDR2 from the germline V gene are SGHDT and YYEEEE. The CDR3 has 14 amino acids. Trimming took 5 bases from V and 6 from J; bases not matched to a gene: 3.

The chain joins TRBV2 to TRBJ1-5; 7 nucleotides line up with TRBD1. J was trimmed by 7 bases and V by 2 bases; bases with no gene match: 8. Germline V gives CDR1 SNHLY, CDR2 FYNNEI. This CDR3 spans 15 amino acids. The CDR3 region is CASSEQGGLGQPQHF. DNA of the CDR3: TGTGCCAGCAGTGAACAGGGGGGGCTAGGACAGCCCCAGCATTTT.

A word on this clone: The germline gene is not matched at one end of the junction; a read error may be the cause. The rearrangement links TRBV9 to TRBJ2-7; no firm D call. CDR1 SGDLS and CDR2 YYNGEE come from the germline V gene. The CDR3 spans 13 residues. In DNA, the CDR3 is TGTGCCAGCAGCAAAGCGTACTCCTACGAGCAGCACTTC. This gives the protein CASSKAYSYEQHF. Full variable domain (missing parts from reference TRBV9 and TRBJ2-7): DSGVTQTPKHLITATGQRVTLRCSPRSGDLSVYWYQQSLDQGLQFLIQYYNGEERAKGNILERFSAQQFPDLHSELNLSSLELGDSALYFCASSKAYSYEQHFGPGTRLTVT.

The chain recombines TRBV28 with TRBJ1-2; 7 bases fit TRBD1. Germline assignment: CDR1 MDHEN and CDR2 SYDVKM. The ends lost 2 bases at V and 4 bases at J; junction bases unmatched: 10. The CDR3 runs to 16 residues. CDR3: CASSLRGVRGAYGYTF. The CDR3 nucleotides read TGTGCCAGCAGTTTAAGAGGGGTCAGGGGGGCCTATGGCTACACCTTC.

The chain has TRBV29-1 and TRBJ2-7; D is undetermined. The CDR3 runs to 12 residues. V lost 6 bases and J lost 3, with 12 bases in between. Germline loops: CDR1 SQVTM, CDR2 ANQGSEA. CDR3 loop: CSVQAGGYEQYF. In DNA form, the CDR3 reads TGCAGCGTCCAAGCAGGTGGCTACGAGCAGTACTTC.

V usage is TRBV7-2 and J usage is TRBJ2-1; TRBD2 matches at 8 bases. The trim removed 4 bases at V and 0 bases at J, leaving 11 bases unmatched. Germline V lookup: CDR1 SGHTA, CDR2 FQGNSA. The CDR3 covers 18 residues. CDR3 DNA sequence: TGTGCCAGCAGCTCACCTACTAGCGGCGGAAGCTCCTACAATGAGCAGTTCTTC. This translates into CASSSPTSGGSSYNEQFF.

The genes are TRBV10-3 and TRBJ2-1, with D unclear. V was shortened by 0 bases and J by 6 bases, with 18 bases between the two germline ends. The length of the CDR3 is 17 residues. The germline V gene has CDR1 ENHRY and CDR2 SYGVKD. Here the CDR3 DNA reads TGTGCCATCAGTGAGTCGATGTCGAAAGGGATGGGCAATGAGCAGTTCTTC. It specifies CAISESMSKGMGNEQFF.

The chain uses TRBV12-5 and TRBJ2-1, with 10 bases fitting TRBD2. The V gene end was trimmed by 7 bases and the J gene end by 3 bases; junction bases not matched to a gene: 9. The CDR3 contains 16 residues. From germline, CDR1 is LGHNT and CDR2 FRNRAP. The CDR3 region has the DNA TGTGCTAGTGTCATAGGTAGCGGGAGGAACTACAATGAGCAGTTCTTC. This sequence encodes CASVIGSGRNYNEQFF.

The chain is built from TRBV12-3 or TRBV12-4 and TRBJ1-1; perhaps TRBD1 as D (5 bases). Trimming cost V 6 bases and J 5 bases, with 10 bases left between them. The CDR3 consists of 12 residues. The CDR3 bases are TGTGCCAGCAGCTCCAGGGAAACTGAAGCTTTCTTT. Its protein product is CASSSRETEAFF.

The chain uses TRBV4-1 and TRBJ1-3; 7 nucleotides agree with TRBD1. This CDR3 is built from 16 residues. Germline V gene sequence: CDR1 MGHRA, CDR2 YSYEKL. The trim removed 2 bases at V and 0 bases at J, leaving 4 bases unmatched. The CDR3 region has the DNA TGCGCCAGCAGCCAAACCGGGACAGCCTCTGGAAACACCATATATTTT. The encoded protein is CASSQTGTASGNTIYF.

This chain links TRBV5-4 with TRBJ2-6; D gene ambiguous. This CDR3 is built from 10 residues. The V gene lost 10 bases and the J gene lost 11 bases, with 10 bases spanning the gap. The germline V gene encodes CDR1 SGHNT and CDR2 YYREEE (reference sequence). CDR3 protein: CAEAEDVLTF. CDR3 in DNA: TGTGCCGAGGCCGAGGACGTCCTGACTTTC.

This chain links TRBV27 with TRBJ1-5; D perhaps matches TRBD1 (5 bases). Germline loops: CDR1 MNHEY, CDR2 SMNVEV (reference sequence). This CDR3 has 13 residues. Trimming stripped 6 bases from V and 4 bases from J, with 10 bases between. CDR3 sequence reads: CASSMDTNQPQHF. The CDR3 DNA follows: TGTGCCAGCAGCATGGACACTAATCAGCCCCAGCATTTT.

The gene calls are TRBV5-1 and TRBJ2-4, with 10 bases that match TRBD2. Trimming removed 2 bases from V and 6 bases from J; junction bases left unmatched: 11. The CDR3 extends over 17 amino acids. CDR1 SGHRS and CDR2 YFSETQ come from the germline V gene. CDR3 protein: CASSLNPSGRGGNIQYF. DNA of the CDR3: TGCGCCAGCAGCTTAAACCCCAGCGGGAGGGGGGGAAACATTCAGTACTTC.

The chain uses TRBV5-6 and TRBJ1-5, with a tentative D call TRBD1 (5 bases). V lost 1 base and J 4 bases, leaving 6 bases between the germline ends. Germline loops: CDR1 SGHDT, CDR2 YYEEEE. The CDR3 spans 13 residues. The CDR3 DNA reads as TGTGCCAGCAGCTTGCAGGGAAATCAGCCCCAGCATTTT. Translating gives CASSLQGNQPQHF.

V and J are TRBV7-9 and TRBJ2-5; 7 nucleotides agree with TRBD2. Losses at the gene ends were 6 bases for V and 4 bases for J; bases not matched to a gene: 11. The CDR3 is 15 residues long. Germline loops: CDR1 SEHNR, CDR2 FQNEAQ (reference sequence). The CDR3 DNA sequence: TGTGCCAGCAGAATGTGGGGCGGGAGTATAGAGACCCAGTACTTC. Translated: CASRMWGGSIETQYF. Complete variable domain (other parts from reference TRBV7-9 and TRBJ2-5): DTGVSQNPRHKITKRGQNVTFRCDPISEHNRLYWYRQTLGQGPEFLTYFQNEAQLEKSRLLSDRFSAERPKGSFSTLEIQRTEQGDSAMYLCASRMWGGSIETQYFGPGTRLLVL.